A selection of T cell receptor beta chains follows, all from one sample in a study of blood T cell repertoires in COVID-19. Sequencing used immunoSEQ multiplex PCR; TCRdb keeps in-frame clones, though not all of them. This sample carries about 57,000 clones, around three quarters of them seen once, and the ten largest clones take 25% to 35%. Sequenced sample: peripheral blood. The source is a human donor in a cohort sampled during active COVID-19. Each CDR3 is given with its conserved first and last residue. Each record gives: CDR3 DNA, CDR3 protein, J gene, CDR3 length, clone size, V gene, D gene. A D gene is named only where the DNA matches it firmly. Clone size appears in some rows only: once, few, many, or a class for an expanded clone.

DNA: TGTGCCATCAGTGCGGGGAGGTATGGCTACACCTTC
CDR3: CAISAGRYGYTF
J: TRBJ1-2
length: 12
size: -
V: TRBV10-3
D: -

DNA: TGTGCCAGCAGCCCCCGTGGCTGTGGCTACACCTTC
CDR3: CASSPRGCGYTF
J: TRBJ1-2
length: 12
size: once
V: TRBV9
D: -

DNA: TGTGCCAGCAAATCGACAGGAGATAGCAATCAGCCCCAGCATTTT
CDR3: CASKSTGDSNQPQHF
J: TRBJ1-5
length: 15
size: -
V: TRBV11-2
D: -

DNA: TGTGCCAGCAGCAACAGGGGGCTCCTTCTCCCTGAAGCTTTCTTT
CDR3: CASSNRGLLLPEAFF
J: TRBJ1-1
length: 15
size: -
V: TRBV5-5
D: TRBD1

DNA: TGCGCCAGCAGCTTACAGGGGCCCAGCACAGATACGCAGTATTTT
CDR3: CASSLQGPSTDTQYF
J: TRBJ2-3
length: 15
size: -
V: TRBV5-1
D: TRBD1

DNA: TGTGCCAGCAGTCGACAGGGCCCGAGGGGCTACACCTTC
CDR3: CASSRQGPRGYTF
J: TRBJ1-2
length: 13
size: -
V: TRBV12-3/TRBV12-4
D: TRBD1

DNA: TGTGCCAGCTCACGATCAATCGAGGCCGGCTACACCTTC
CDR3: CASSRSIEAGYTF
J: TRBJ1-2
length: 13
size: -
V: TRBV18
D: -

DNA: TGTGCCAGCAGCTTACACGCGGGAGGGCCCGATGAGCAGTTCTTC
CDR3: CASSLHAGGPDEQFF
J: TRBJ2-1
length: 15
size: -
V: TRBV7-3
D: TRBD2

DNA: TGTGCCAGCAGCTTTGGGACAGCTGGAAACACCATATATTTT
CDR3: CASSFGTAGNTIYF
J: TRBJ1-3
length: 14
size: -
V: TRBV5-6
D: TRBD1

DNA: TGTGCCAGCAGCTTCGGACTAGCGGGAGGGAGCTCCTACAATGAGCAGTTCTTC
CDR3: CASSFGLAGGSSYNEQFF
J: TRBJ2-1
length: 18
size: -
V: TRBV14
D: TRBD2

DNA: TGTGCCAGTAGGGGACTAGCGGAATACAATGAGCAGTTCTTC
CDR3: CASRGLAEYNEQFF
J: TRBJ2-1
length: 14
size: -
V: TRBV19
D: TRBD2

DNA: TGTGCCAGCAGTCAGTGGGGATCGGGGAGCCATCAGCCCCAGCATTTT
CDR3: CASSQWGSGSHQPQHF
J: TRBJ1-5
length: 16
size: -
V: TRBV28
D: -

DNA: TGTGCCACCCTGGCCGGACAGATTAACTATGGCTACACCTTC
CDR3: CATLAGQINYGYTF
J: TRBJ1-2
length: 14
size: few
V: TRBV28
D: -

DNA: TGTGCCAGCAGCAGACAGGGGGCGCAGAACACTGAAGCTTTCTTT
CDR3: CASSRQGAQNTEAFF
J: TRBJ1-1
length: 15
size: -
V: TRBV7-2
D: TRBD1

DNA: TGCGCCAGCAGCTCTCGAGGCCCAGGGTCGCACGAGCAGTACTTC
CDR3: CASSSRGPGSHEQYF
J: TRBJ2-7
length: 15
size: few
V: TRBV10-1
D: -

DNA: TGTGCCAGCAGCTTGGCAGGCCCCCAAGAGACCCAGTACTTC
CDR3: CASSLAGPQETQYF
J: TRBJ2-5
length: 14
size: -
V: TRBV5-4
D: -

DNA: TGTGCCAGCAGTTTATCTTACCGGGACAGGGGCCTGTTTTTT
CDR3: CASSLSYRDRGLFF
J: TRBJ1-4
length: 14
size: -
V: TRBV27
D: TRBD1

DNA: TGTGCCAGCAGCAAAAGGGCGGGATCGGCGGAGACCCAGTACTTC
CDR3: CASSKRAGSAETQYF
J: TRBJ2-5
length: 15
size: -
V: TRBV7-9
D: -

DNA: TGTGCCAGCAGCCTGACCTCGGGGTTTAGCACAGATACGCAGTATTTT
CDR3: CASSLTSGFSTDTQYF
J: TRBJ2-3
length: 16
size: -
V: TRBV6-2/TRBV6-3
D: -

DNA: TGCAGTGCTAGGGACAGGGTAATCTACACCTTC
CDR3: CSARDRVIYTF
J: TRBJ1-2
length: 11
size: -
V: TRBV20-1
D: TRBD1

DNA: TGTGCCAGTAGTTTAAACGGTGAAAAACTGTTTTTT
CDR3: CASSLNGEKLFF
J: TRBJ1-4
length: 12
size: -
V: TRBV19
D: -

DNA: TGTGCCAGCAGCCCCGACAGCGTCCGCGGGCAGTACTTC
CDR3: CASSPDSVRGQYF
J: TRBJ2-7
length: 13
size: -
V: TRBV9
D: -

DNA: TGTGCCAGCAGCCCCCCAGGGGAAGATACGCAGTATTTT
CDR3: CASSPPGEDTQYF
J: TRBJ2-3
length: 13
size: once
V: TRBV7-3
D: -

DNA: TGCGCCAGCAGTTCAGCTCGGGACAGCACAAGCAACTATGGCTACACCTTC
CDR3: CASSSARDSTSNYGYTF
J: TRBJ1-2
length: 17
size: -
V: TRBV5-1
D: TRBD1

DNA: TGTGCCAGCAGTGAAGCAGTTGCGGGATGGGGGGCCAAAAACATTCAGTACTTC
CDR3: CASSEAVAGWGAKNIQYF
J: TRBJ2-4
length: 18
size: -
V: TRBV6-1
D: -

DNA: TGTGCCAGCAGTGTACTAGGGACAGGAAATGAAAAACTGTTTTTT
CDR3: CASSVLGTGNEKLFF
J: TRBJ1-4
length: 15
size: -
V: TRBV2
D: TRBD1

DNA: TGTGCCACCACTCTAGCGGGAGCCCCCGATTCCGAGCAGTTCTTC
CDR3: CATTLAGAPDSEQFF
J: TRBJ2-1
length: 15
size: -
V: TRBV10-3
D: TRBD2

DNA: TGTGCCAGCAGCCACACAGGGGGCGACTATGGCTACACCTTC
CDR3: CASSHTGGDYGYTF
J: TRBJ1-2
length: 14
size: -
V: TRBV3-1/TRBV3-2
D: TRBD1

DNA: TGTGCCAGCAGCGTCTGGGGGACAGGCCCCTACAATGAGCAGTTCTTC
CDR3: CASSVWGTGPYNEQFF
J: TRBJ2-1
length: 16
size: -
V: TRBV25-1
D: TRBD1

DNA: TGTGCCAGCAGGACCGGGACAGCTATCAACACTGAAGCTTTCTTT
CDR3: CASRTGTAINTEAFF
J: TRBJ1-1
length: 15
size: hyperexpanded
V: TRBV6-6
D: TRBD1

DNA: TGTGCCAGCTCCCCCCGGGGGGAGACCCAGTACTTC
CDR3: CASSPRGETQYF
J: TRBJ2-5
length: 12
size: once
V: TRBV18
D: -

DNA: TGTGCCTGGGACGGGACAGGGAGGATTGAAGCTTTCTTT
CDR3: CAWDGTGRIEAFF
J: TRBJ1-1
length: 13
size: few
V: TRBV30
D: TRBD1

DNA: TGTGCCAGCAGCACACCGTCCACAGATACGCAGTATTTT
CDR3: CASSTPSTDTQYF
J: TRBJ2-3
length: 13
size: few
V: TRBV28
D: -

DNA: TGTGCCAGTAGTTCACACAGGGTCGAAAACATTCAGTACTTC
CDR3: CASSSHRVENIQYF
J: TRBJ2-4
length: 14
size: -
V: TRBV19
D: -

DNA: TGCGCCAGCAGCCATCCTGGGACAGGGGGTTTTCAGCCCCAGCATTTT
CDR3: CASSHPGTGGFQPQHF
J: TRBJ1-5
length: 16
size: many
V: TRBV4-1
D: TRBD1

DNA: TGTGCCAGCAGCTTTAGCGGATCCTACGAGCAGTACTTC
CDR3: CASSFSGSYEQYF
J: TRBJ2-7
length: 13
size: -
V: TRBV4-2
D: -

DNA: TGCAGCGCCCTACGTGGGGCGAGCTCTGGGGCCAACGTCCTGACTTTC
CDR3: CSALRGASSGANVLTF
J: TRBJ2-6
length: 16
size: once
V: TRBV29-1
D: -

DNA: TGTGCCAGCAGGGAAACAGGGTCCTACGAGCAGTACTTC
CDR3: CASRETGSYEQYF
J: TRBJ2-7
length: 13
size: -
V: TRBV12-3/TRBV12-4
D: -

DNA: TGCGCCAGCAGCCCCGCAACGAGCTCCTACAATGAGCAGTTCTTC
CDR3: CASSPATSSYNEQFF
J: TRBJ2-1
length: 15
size: -
V: TRBV5-1
D: -

DNA: TGTGCCAGCAGCTTCCTTCGGGGTAGCGTCAATGAGCAGTTCTTC
CDR3: CASSFLRGSVNEQFF
J: TRBJ2-1
length: 15
size: -
V: TRBV7-9
D: -

DNA: TGTGCCAGCAGCTTAGGGGCAAATCAGCCCCAGCATTTT
CDR3: CASSLGANQPQHF
J: TRBJ1-5
length: 13
size: few
V: TRBV7-3
D: -

DNA: TGCGCCAGCAGCGGCCGGACAGCTCAAGAGACCCAGTACTTC
CDR3: CASSGRTAQETQYF
J: TRBJ2-5
length: 14
size: -
V: TRBV5-1
D: -

DNA: TGTGCCAGTAGACCCCCCGGGACAGGGGGCACTGAAGCTTTCTTT
CDR3: CASRPPGTGGTEAFF
J: TRBJ1-1
length: 15
size: -
V: TRBV19
D: TRBD1

DNA: TGTGCCAGCAGCTTAGGAGGCCCGAGAAATCAGCCCCAGCATTTT
CDR3: CASSLGGPRNQPQHF
J: TRBJ1-5
length: 15
size: -
V: TRBV7-2
D: -

DNA: TGTGCCAGCTCACCAGGGGCCAGGACAGGGCCTTACGAGCAGTACTTC
CDR3: CASSPGARTGPYEQYF
J: TRBJ2-7
length: 16
size: -
V: TRBV18
D: TRBD1

DNA: TGTGCCAGCAGCATCGGACTAGCGGGAGGGGGCACCGGGGAGCTGTTTTTT
CDR3: CASSIGLAGGGTGELFF
J: TRBJ2-2
length: 17
size: -
V: TRBV7-2
D: TRBD2

DNA: TGTGCCAGCAGAAACAAAGGACAGGGCCCCTACGAGCAGTACTTC
CDR3: CASRNKGQGPYEQYF
J: TRBJ2-7
length: 15
size: few
V: TRBV5-4
D: TRBD1

DNA: TGTGCCACCAGCAGGGAAGACGGGACTACCAACTACAATGAGCAGTTCTTC
CDR3: CATSREDGTTNYNEQFF
J: TRBJ2-1
length: 17
size: -
V: TRBV15
D: TRBD2

DNA: TGTGCCAGCTCAGAGCAGGGACAGAACACCGGGGAGCTGTTTTTT
CDR3: CASSEQGQNTGELFF
J: TRBJ2-2
length: 15
size: few
V: TRBV18
D: -

DNA: TGTGCCAGCAGTAGGGACAGGGGATTCTCGAGCTCTGGGGCCAACGTCCTGACTTTC
CDR3: CASSRDRGFSSSGANVLTF
J: TRBJ2-6
length: 19
size: -
V: TRBV7-9
D: TRBD1

DNA: TGTGCCAGCTCACCAGCGGGGGGAGAGACCCAGTACTTC
CDR3: CASSPAGGETQYF
J: TRBJ2-5
length: 13
size: -
V: TRBV18
D: TRBD2

DNA: TGCAGCGTTGCCCAGGGCCGATCCTACGAGCAGTACTTC
CDR3: CSVAQGRSYEQYF
J: TRBJ2-7
length: 13
size: -
V: TRBV29-1
D: -

DNA: TGTGCCAGCAGCCCCAGGAGAGGGAGTAGCACCATATATTTT
CDR3: CASSPRRGSSTIYF
J: TRBJ1-3
length: 14
size: -
V: TRBV5-6
D: -

DNA: TGTGCCTGGAGTGATCTCATGGGCTACCAAGAGACCCAGTACTTC
CDR3: CAWSDLMGYQETQYF
J: TRBJ2-5
length: 15
size: -
V: TRBV30
D: -

DNA: TGTGCCAGTAGGGGACAGTACAATGAGCAGTTCTTC
CDR3: CASRGQYNEQFF
J: TRBJ2-1
length: 12
size: -
V: TRBV19
D: TRBD1

DNA: TGTGCCAGCAGAGTGCGGGAAAATCAGCCCCAGCATTTT
CDR3: CASRVRENQPQHF
J: TRBJ1-5
length: 13
size: few
V: TRBV2
D: -

DNA: TGCGCCAGCAGCCAAGCCCGGACTAGCGGGAGATACTTC
CDR3: CASSQARTSGRYF
J: TRBJ2-4
length: 13
size: -
V: TRBV4-3
D: TRBD2

DNA: TGTGCCAGCACCAGCAGGTCAGGCGATGGCTACACCTTC
CDR3: CASTSRSGDGYTF
J: TRBJ1-2
length: 13
size: -
V: TRBV6-5
D: -